This T cell receptor beta chain stems from a study of T cells in Graves' hyperthyroidism and ophthalmopathy. Study-level results: Most expanded thyroid clonotypes above 0.001 recurred in blood.

Germline CDR1 and CDR2: SGHTA and FQGTGA. V gave up 5 bases and J gave up 5 bases, with 18 bases separating them. The CDR3 contains 15 residues. It was RNA transcripts that yielded the amplified TCR beta CDR3 regions. The TCR CDR3 was amplified in a first-round RT-PCR using the HTBI primer set. TCRdb recomputed calls from the multiplex PCR reads with MiXCR, one row per CDR3 protein. This table holds 250,000 to 300,000 distinct CDR3 sequences, about 17% found once. With regard to this clonotype: Antigen: not known.

A patient was excluded if there was uncontrolled infection, other autoimmune disease, pregnancy or lactation. The sample comprised blood. The chain employs TRBV7-3 and TRBJ2-5; tentatively, D is TRBD1 or TRBD2 (6 bases each). The sequence came from a woman aged 55 to 70 with Graves' ophthalmopathy. CDR3 DNA: TGTGCCAGCAGCCCCTTGGTCGGGGGCCACGAGACCCAGTACTTC. This encodes CASSPLVGGHETQYF. Full variable domain (outside the CDR3, taken from reference TRBV7-3 and TRBJ2-5): GAGVSQTPSNKVTEKGKYVELRCDPISGHTALYWYRQSLGQGPEFLIYFQGTGAADDSGLPNDRFFAVRPEGSVSTLKIQRTERGDSAVYLCASSPLVGGHETQYFGPGTRLLVL.